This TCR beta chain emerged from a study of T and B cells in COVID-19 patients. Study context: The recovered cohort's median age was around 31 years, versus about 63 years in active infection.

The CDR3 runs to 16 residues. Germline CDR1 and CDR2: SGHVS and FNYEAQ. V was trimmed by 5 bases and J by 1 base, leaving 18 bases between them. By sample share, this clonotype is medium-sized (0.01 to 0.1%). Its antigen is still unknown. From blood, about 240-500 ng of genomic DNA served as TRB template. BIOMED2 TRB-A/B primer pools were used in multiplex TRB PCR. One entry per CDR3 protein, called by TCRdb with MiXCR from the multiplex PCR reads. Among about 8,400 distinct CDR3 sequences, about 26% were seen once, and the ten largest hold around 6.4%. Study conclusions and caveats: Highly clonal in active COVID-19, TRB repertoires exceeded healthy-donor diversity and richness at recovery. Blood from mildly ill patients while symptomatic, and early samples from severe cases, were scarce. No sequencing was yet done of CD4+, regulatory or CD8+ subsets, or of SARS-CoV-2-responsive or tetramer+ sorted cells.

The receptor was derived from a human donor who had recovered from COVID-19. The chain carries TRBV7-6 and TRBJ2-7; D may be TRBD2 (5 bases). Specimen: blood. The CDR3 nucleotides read TGTGCCAGCAGCCCGGGGATGAGGGTAGGTTCCTACGAGCAGTACTTC. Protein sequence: CASSPGMRVGSYEQYF.